This section outlines one TCR beta chain sequence together with its context. Its antigen is currently unknown. The data are from a study of PD-1 blockade in classical Hodgkin lymphoma. Study-level findings and limits: At baseline, newly diagnosed patients reportedly showed less TCR diversity than healthy donors. Similar baseline diversity was found in complete responders and newly diagnosed patients. TCR diversity rose significantly by C4D1 in CD4+ but not CD8+ cells.

The repertoire was sequenced with immunoSEQ multiplex PCR; TCRdb's copy has only in-frame clones and lacks some. The table has more than 140,000 clones, 78% seen once; the top ten hold 7.5% to 9.5%. All the patients suffered relapse after autologous stem cell transplantation, and brentuximab vedotin exposure differed. V gave up 2 bases and J gave up 5 bases; unmatched junction bases: 12. This CDR3 has 16 residues. Germline-derived CDR1 and CDR2 are SGHRS and YFSETQ. Sequencing was performed on peripheral blood mononuclear cells (PBMCs), taken before the second cycle of nivolumab. This chain joins TRBV5-1 and TRBJ2-5; 7 nucleotides match TRBD2. This receptor was obtained from a human donor with classical Hodgkin lymphoma. In nucleotides, the CDR3 is TGCGCCAGCAGCTTCGGTCGGGGGGACCCAAGGGAGACCCAGTACTTC. This encodes CASSFGRGDPRETQYF.